This TCR beta chain was identified during a study of blood T cells in healthy people across ages. Across the whole study: For every two T cells, template switching captured about one barcoded beta molecule.

The sample holds a few counts of this clonotype. Total RNA was extracted at no less than 5.5 micrograms per sample. A second PCR, run for roughly 7 to 12 cycles, used a sample-barcoded 5' primer plus a J-beta primer mix. The yield of each sample was at least 2.5 million CDR3-containing paired-end reads. MiXCR was run by TCRdb on the 5' RACE reads, yielding one entry per CDR3 protein. Of some 1.1 million distinct CDR3 sequences in the sample, around two fifths are singletons; the top ten hold under 15%. The clonotype originates from a man between 18 and 29 years old in good health. The source material was blood.

CDR3 in DNA: TGTGCCAGTAGTTTCGGATTCCCCTACGAGCAGTACTTC. Its protein is CASSFGFPYEQYF. The V gene is TRBV19, the J gene TRBJ2-7; D unclear. Germline V CDR1 and CDR2: LNHDA, SQIVND (reference sequence). This CDR3 has 13 amino acids. V gave up 5 bases and J gave up 2 bases, with 10 bases separating them.